The subject of this entry is one T cell receptor (beta chain). The antigen is unknown. These data originate in a study of T cell repertoires in cytomegalovirus infection. Study-wide context: The study used recently identified HLA-C-restricted and well-studied HLA-B-restricted CMV epitopes.

TCRdb used MiXCR to reprocess the reads, holding one entry per CDR3 protein. The profile covers fewer than 200,000 distinct CDR3 sequences, with approximately 21% appearing a single time and 20% to 30% taken by the ten largest. Study outcomes and limitations: Carriage of CMV together with the relevant HLA was identifiable through cumulative public TCR beta family frequency.

This CDR3 spans 17 amino acids. Germline V gene lookup returns CDR1 SGHTA and CDR2 FQGNSA. The junction had 13 bases not matched to a gene; V was cut back by 5 bases and J by 8 bases. This receptor was identified in a human donor in good health (CMV status not recorded). Some clones in this sample may be carry-over from other donors' samples. The sample here was CD8+ T cells from cultured PBMCs, taken from culture after CMV antigen stimulation. The chain joins TRBV7-2 to TRBJ2-1; 12 bases match TRBD1. CDR3 sequence (DNA): TGTGCCAGCAGCCCGAAAGGGACAGGGGGCTTTAACGATGAGCAGTTCTTC. It yields the protein CASSPKGTGGFNDEQFF.